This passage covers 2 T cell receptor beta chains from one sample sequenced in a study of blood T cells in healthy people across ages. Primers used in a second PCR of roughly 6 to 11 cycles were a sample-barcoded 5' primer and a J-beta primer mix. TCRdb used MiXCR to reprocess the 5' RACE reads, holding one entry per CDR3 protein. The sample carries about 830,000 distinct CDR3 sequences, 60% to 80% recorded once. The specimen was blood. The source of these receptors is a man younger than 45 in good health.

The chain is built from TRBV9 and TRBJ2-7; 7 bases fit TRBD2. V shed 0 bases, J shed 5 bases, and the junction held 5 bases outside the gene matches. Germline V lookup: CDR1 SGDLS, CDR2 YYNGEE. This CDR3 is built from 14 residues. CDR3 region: CASSVGLAPHEQYF. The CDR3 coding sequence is TGTGCCAGCAGCGTAGGACTAGCACCGCACGAGCAGTACTTC.

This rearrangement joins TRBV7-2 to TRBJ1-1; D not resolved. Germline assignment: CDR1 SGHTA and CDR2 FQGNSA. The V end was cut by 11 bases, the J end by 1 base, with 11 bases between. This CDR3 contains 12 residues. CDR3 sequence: CASARANTEAFF. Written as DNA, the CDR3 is TGTGCCTCTGCGAGGGCGAACACTGAAGCTTTCTTT.